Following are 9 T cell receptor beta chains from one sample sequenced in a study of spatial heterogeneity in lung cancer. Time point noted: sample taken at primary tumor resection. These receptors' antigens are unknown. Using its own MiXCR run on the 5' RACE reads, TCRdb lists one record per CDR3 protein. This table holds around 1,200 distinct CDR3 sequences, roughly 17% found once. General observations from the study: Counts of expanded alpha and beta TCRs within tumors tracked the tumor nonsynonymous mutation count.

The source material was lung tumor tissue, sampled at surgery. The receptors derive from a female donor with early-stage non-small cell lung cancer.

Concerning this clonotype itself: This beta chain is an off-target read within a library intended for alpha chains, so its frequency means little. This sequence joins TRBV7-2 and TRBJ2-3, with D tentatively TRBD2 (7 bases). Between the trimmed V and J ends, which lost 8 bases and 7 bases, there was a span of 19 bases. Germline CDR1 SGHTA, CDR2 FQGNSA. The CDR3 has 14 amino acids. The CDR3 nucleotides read TGTGCCAGCCGCATAGGGGGGGCGACCTATACGCAGTATTTT. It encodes CASRIGGATYTQYF.

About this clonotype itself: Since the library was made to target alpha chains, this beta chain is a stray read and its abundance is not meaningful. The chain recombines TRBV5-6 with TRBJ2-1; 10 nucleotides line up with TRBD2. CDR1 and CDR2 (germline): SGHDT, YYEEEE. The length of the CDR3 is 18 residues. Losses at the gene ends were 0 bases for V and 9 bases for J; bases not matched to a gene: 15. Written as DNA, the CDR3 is TGTGCCAGCAGCTTGGAGGGAATAGCGGGAGGACAACCGGGTGAGCAGTTCTTC. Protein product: CASSLEGIAGGQPGEQFF.

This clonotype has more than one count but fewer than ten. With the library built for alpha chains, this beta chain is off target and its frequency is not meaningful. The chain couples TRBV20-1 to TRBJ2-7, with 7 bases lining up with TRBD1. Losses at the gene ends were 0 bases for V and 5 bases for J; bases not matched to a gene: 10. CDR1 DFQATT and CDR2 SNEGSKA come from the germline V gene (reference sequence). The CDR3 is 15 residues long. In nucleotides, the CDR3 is TGCAGTGCTAGAGATCAGAACAGGGGCGTCGACGAGCAGTACTTC. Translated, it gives CSARDQNRGVDEQYF.

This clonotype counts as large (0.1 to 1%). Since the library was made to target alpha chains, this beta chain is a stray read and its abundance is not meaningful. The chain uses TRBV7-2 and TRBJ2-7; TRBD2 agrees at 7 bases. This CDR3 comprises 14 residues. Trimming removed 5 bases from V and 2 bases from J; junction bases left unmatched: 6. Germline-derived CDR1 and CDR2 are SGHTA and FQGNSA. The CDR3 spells CASSPGTIPYEQYF. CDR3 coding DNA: TGTGCCAGCAGCCCCGGGACTATACCCTACGAGCAGTACTTC. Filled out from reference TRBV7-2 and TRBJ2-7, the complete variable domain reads GAGVSQSPSNKVTEKGKDVELRCDPISGHTALYWYRQSLGQGLEFLIYFQGNSAPDKSGLPSDRFSAERTGGSVSTLTIQRTQQEDSAVYLCASSPGTIPYEQYFGPGTRLTVT.

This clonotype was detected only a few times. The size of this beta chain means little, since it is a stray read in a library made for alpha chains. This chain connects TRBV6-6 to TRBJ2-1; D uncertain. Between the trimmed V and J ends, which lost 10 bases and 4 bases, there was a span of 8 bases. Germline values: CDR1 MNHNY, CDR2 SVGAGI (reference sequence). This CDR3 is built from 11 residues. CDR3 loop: CATFAYNEQFF. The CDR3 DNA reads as TGTGCCACCTTCGCGTACAATGAGCAGTTCTTC.

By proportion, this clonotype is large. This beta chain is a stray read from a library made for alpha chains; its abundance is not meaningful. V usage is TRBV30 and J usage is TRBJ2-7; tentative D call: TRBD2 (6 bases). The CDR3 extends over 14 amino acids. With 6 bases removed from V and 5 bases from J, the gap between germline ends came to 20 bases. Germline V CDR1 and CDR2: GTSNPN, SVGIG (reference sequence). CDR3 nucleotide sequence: TGTGCCTGTCTTAGAGTCAAGACTAGTAACGAGCAGTACTTC. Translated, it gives CACLRVKTSNEQYF.

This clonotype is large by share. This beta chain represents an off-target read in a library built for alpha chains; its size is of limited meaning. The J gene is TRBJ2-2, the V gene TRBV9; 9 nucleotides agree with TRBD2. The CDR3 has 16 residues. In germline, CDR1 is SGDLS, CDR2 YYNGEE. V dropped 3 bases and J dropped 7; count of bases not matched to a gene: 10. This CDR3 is CASSAYTSGRFGELFF. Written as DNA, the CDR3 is TGTGCCAGCAGCGCCTACACCAGCGGGAGGTTCGGGGAGCTGTTTTTT.

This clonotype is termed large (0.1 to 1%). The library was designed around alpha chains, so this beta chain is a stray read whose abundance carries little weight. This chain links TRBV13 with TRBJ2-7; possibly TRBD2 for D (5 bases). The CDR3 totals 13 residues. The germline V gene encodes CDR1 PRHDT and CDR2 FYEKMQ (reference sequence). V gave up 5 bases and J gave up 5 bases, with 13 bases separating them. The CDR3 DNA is TGTGCCAGCAGCCGCCTAGCAGCACACGAGCAGTACTTC. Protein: CASSRLAAHEQYF.

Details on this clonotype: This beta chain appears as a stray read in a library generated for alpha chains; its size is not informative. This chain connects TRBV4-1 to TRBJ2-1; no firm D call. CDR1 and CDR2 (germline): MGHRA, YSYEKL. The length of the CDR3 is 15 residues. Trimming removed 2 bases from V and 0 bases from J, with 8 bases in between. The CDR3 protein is CASSQSLPSYNEQFF. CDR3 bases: TGCGCCAGCAGCCAAAGTCTACCCTCCTACAATGAGCAGTTCTTC.